A single sample gave rise to the 14 T cell receptor beta chains below, sequenced in a study of tumor-infiltrating lymphocytes in primary liver carcinoma. Total RNA amounting to 500 ng was the source from which TCR beta cDNA was made with a constant-region primer. A slightly modified ARM-PCR protocol with three nested multiplex PCR rounds produced these TCR beta libraries. Each of the first two PCR rounds ran approximately 10 cycles with TRBV1-TRBV30 forward and C-beta reverse primers. Via MiXCR, TCRdb re-called the multiplex PCR reads, giving one row per CDR3 protein. The sample has 65,000 to 90,000 distinct CDR3 sequences; 72% are singletons. Co-extraction yielded RNA and DNA from about 20-30 mg of unsorted bulk tissue. Material for sequencing was liver tumor tissue from sampling region 1. Subset here: tumor region T1, superior pole. These receptors originate from a man between 40 and 49 years old with primary liver carcinoma and hepatitis B virus infection.

To note about this clonotype: The conserved final phenylalanine or tryptophan is absent from the CDR3, which likely points to a read error. The V and J genes are TRBV11-2 and TRBJ2-3, with 8 bases aligning to TRBD2. The CDR3 is 16 residues long. The germline V gene has CDR1 SGHAT and CDR2 FQNNGV. V lost 10 bases and J lost 2; bases outside the gene matches: 14. Written as DNA, the CDR3 is TGTGCCAACAGTTTAGAAGGGACTAGTGACACAGATACGCAGTATTAT. This translates into CANSLEGTSDTDTQYY.

This clonotype came up many times. V is TRBV5-1 and J is TRBJ2-2; no definite D call. V gave up 4 bases and J gave up 5 bases, with 6 bases separating them. Germline values: CDR1 SGHRS, CDR2 YFSETQ. The CDR3 length is 12 residues. The CDR3 DNA is TGCGCCAGCAGCGTATATACCGGGGAGCTGTTTTTT. It is translated as CASSVYTGELFF.

This chain uses TRBV7-2 with TRBJ2-3, with unresolved D. The germline CDR1 and CDR2 sequences are SGHTA and FQGNSA. V shed 2 bases and J shed 1 base, with 28 bases lying between them. The length of the CDR3 is 21 residues. The CDR3, as DNA: TGTGCCAGCAGCTTATATCCTGACGGGCCCTCCAGCCCAGAGGGCACAGATACGCAGTATTTT. The encoded protein is CASSLYPDGPSSPEGTDTQYF.

This clonotype ranks as medium-sized. The chain employs TRBV11-2 and TRBJ2-3; unclear D gene. The CDR3 extends over 12 amino acids. Germline V gene sequence: CDR1 SGHAT, CDR2 FQNNGV. V was pared by 2 bases and J by 3 bases, with 3 bases between. CDR3 sequence: CASSLMTDTQYF. CDR3 bases: TGTGCCAGCAGCTTAATGACAGATACGCAGTATTTT.

Details on this clonotype: A junction end diverges from the germline sequence, so it may reflect a read error. The chain carries TRBV11-2 and TRBJ2-1; the D gene is possibly TRBD2 (5 bases). Germline V gene lookup returns CDR1 SGHAT and CDR2 FQNNGV. This CDR3 is 17 amino acids long. The DNA for the CDR3 is TGTGCCTGCAGCTTGGGAACAGTAGGGAGCTCCTACAATGAGCAGTTTTTC. Translated: CACSLGTVGSSYNEQFF.

A word on this clonotype: One base away lies a much larger clone, so this may be a sequencing read error. For the CDR3, the DNA is TGTGCCAGCAGAAAAGGGACTGCCTACGAGCGGTACTTC. Translated: CASRKGTAYERYF. The chain links TRBV28 to TRBJ2-7, with D possibly TRBD2 on 6 matching bases. Germline V gene sequence: CDR1 MDHEN, CDR2 SYDVKM. This CDR3 has 13 residues.

Of note for this clonotype: One end of the junction fails to match germline, which may point to a read error. This chain links TRBV12-3 or TRBV12-4 with TRBJ1-1; D remains unclear. CDR3 length: 14 residues. The chain's CDR3 is CAISLEHGDAEAFF. The CDR3 coding sequence is TGTGCCATCAGTTTAGAGCACGGCGATGCGGAAGCTTTCTTT.

This clonotype was found a few times. With a much larger clone just one base away, this may be a read error. Without the conserved terminal phenylalanine or tryptophan, this CDR3 likely stems from a read error. The J gene is TRBJ2-5, the V gene TRBV13; TRBD1 agrees at 8 bases. The V segment lost 2 bases and the J segment 5 bases; nucleotides outside the gene matches: 4. CDR3 length: 14 amino acids. Looked up from germline, CDR1 is PRHDT and CDR2 is FYEKMQ (reference sequence). In nucleotides, the CDR3 is TGTGCCAGCAGCTTACCAGGGGGCGACGAGACCCAGTACTCC. Translated, it gives CASSLPGGDETQYS.

Comments on this clonotype: Because it lacks the conserved phenylalanine or tryptophan at the end, this CDR3 is likely a read error. The chain is built from TRBV28 and TRBJ1-4, with D unresolved. Germline CDR1 MDHEN, CDR2 SYDVKM. This CDR3 is 15 amino acids long. The V end lost 6 bases, the J end lost 6 bases, and 17 bases lay between the germline ends. The CDR3 region is CASRMGSRVYEKLFY. The DNA for the CDR3 is TGTGCCAGCAGAATGGGGTCGAGGGTGTATGAAAAACTGTTTTAT.

A remark on this clonotype: Since no conserved phenylalanine or tryptophan closes the CDR3, a read error is the likely cause. The chain couples TRBV11-2 to TRBJ2-2, with TRBD1 identical over 9 bases. This CDR3 is built from 17 residues. The ends lost 4 bases at V and 4 bases at J; junction bases unmatched: 10. Looked up from germline, CDR1 is SGHAT and CDR2 is FQNNGV. The CDR3 nucleotides read TGTGCCAGCAGCTGTGATGGGGACAGGGTCGGCACCGGGGAGCTGTTTTAT. Its protein is CASSCDGDRVGTGELFY.

This clonotype was counted at least ten times. The V gene is TRBV7-9, the J gene TRBJ1-4; TRBD1 matches at 7 bases. CDR1 is SEHNR and CDR2 is FQNEAQ in the germline V gene (reference sequence). CDR3 length equals 15 residues. J was trimmed by 8 bases and V by 0 bases; bases with no gene match: 6. The CDR3 DNA follows: TGTGCCAGCAGCTTAGCGGGGACAGAGGAAGAAAAACTGTTTTTT. It translates to CASSLAGTEEEKLFF.

The CDR3 DNA sequence: TGTGCCAGCAGCTTAGTTCAGACGTACCCAGAGACCGGGGAGCTGTTTTTT. Protein sequence: CASSLVQTYPETGELFF. V gene TRBV11-2 combines with J gene TRBJ2-2; D remains ambiguous. CDR3 size: 17 residues. CDR1 is SGHAT and CDR2 is FQNNGV in the germline V gene. V was clipped by 1 base and J by 5 bases, with 17 bases between them.

To note about this clonotype: Compared with germline, one end of the junction differs, possibly owing to a read error. The chain is built from TRBV6-5 and TRBJ2-7; possible D gene TRBD1, 6 bases. Germline V gives CDR1 MNHEY, CDR2 SVGAGI. The CDR3 contains 13 residues. The CDR3 nucleotides read TGCGCCAGCATAAAGACAGGCTCCTACGAGCAGTACTTC. Encoded protein: CASIKTGSYEQYF.

This sequence joins TRBV11-2 and TRBJ1-1; D is perhaps TRBD1 (5 bases). Germline CDR1 and CDR2: SGHAT and FQNNGV. The CDR3 covers 14 residues. V shed 5 bases and J shed 8 bases, with 18 bases lying between them. The CDR3 region is CASSPWIEGTEAFF. In nucleotides, the CDR3 is TGTGCCAGCAGCCCCTGGATTGAAGGGACGGAAGCTTTCTTT.